This T cell receptor beta chain derives from a study of Ad26.COV2.S vaccination and SARS-CoV-2 variants. The overall study: Donor allocation was to the COV1001 Ad26.COV2.S trial arm.

Treatment in this sample: around 19 received Ad26.COV2.S at low or high dose, single or two shots; 5 received placebo; per-sample allocation not given. Samples came from day 63 after the first vaccine or placebo injection. Boston provided a donor who was an adult aged 18-55 years. The vaccine delivered Wuhan-strain SARS-CoV-2 spike through an Ad26 vector. Produced via immunoSEQ multiplex PCR; TCRdb's table is partial and in-frame only. Seen here are hundreds of thousands of clones, approximately 86% observed once, and the top ten hold around a tenth. The material sequenced was peripheral blood, taken in a trial of Ad26.COV2.S vaccine versus placebo. The clonotype was recovered from a person between 18 and 60 years old who received the Ad26.COV2.S COVID-19 vaccine or a placebo.

The CDR3 DNA follows: TGTGCCAGCAGTTTATTTGCCCATCAGCCCCAGCATTTT. This encodes CASSLFAHQPQHF. The J gene is TRBJ1-5, the V gene TRBV12-3 or TRBV12-4; D unclear. The CDR3 spans 13 residues. Between the trimmed V and J ends, which lost 2 bases and 5 bases, there was a span of 7 bases.